This paragraph reports one T cell receptor beta chain. Its antigen is still unknown. This record comes from a study of CD8 T cells in ankylosing spondylitis. Study conclusions and caveats: Earlier studies detected some motif variants in reactive arthritis synovial fluid and blood. Characteristic of ankylosing spondylitis blood, it appeared, was a TCR beta motif comprising eight highly homologous variants. Researchers reportedly found disease-linked clones significantly enriched in matched ankylosing spondylitis synovial fluid.

The CDR3 length is 14 residues. Losses at the gene ends were 0 bases for V and 2 bases for J; bases not matched to a gene: 2. Germline V gives CDR1 DFQATT, CDR2 SNEGSKA (reference sequence). Library preparation for TCR beta used quantitative 5'-RACE with molecular barcodes. TCRdb reprocessed the 5' RACE reads with MiXCR, giving one entry per CDR3 protein. This table holds hundreds of thousands of distinct CDR3 sequences, 12% found once. This receptor was taken from a male donor with ankylosing spondylitis. The V gene is TRBV20-1, the J gene TRBJ2-5; 8 bases are shared with TRBD1. The source material was blood, either unsorted or a sorted T cell fraction (not recorded which). Here the CDR3 DNA reads TGCAGTGCTAGAGATTACAGGGGGCAAGAGACCCAGTACTTC. It specifies CSARDYRGQETQYF.